A selection of T cell receptor beta chains follows, all from one sample in a study of blood T cell repertoires in COVID-19. The assay was immunoSEQ multiplex PCR, and TCRdb's table has in-frame clones only and misses some. This table has about 250,000 clones, 87% appearing once. Material for sequencing was PBMCs or T cells enriched from blood (not recorded which). These receptors were collected from a woman under 40 with acute COVID-19. The CDR3 runs from the conserved cysteine through the conserved F or W. The D gene is left open where the match is weak. A clone size is listed for some rows: how often the clone was seen (once, few, many), or a class if it is expanded.

abundance,j_gene,v_gene,len,d_gene,CDR3nt,CDR3aa
-,TRBJ1-1,TRBV3-1/TRBV3-2,13,-,TGTGCCAGCAGCCAAGTGAATAGGGGTGAAGCTTTCTTT,CASSQVNRGEAFF
-,TRBJ2-4,TRBV19,17,TRBD1,TGTGCCAGTAGTATAACGGCAGGGGGCTTAGCCAAAAACATTCAGTACTTC,CASSITAGGLAKNIQYF
-,TRBJ1-2,TRBV27,13,TRBD1,TGTGCCAGCACCTCCGACAGGGTTGGTGGCTACACCTTC,CASTSDRVGGYTF
-,TRBJ2-5,TRBV15,17,TRBD2,TGTGCCACCAGCAGAGATTACTCGGGGGGGATCCAAGAGACCCAGTACTTC,CATSRDYSGGIQETQYF
-,TRBJ1-2,TRBV7-2,15,-,TGTGCCAGCAGCTTAGCAGGGGCGCAGGGCTATGGCTACACCTTC,CASSLAGAQGYGYTF
-,TRBJ1-4,TRBV6-2/TRBV6-3,15,-,TGTGCCAGCAGTTACTTCGGGGGTTCAGGCGAAAAACTGTTTTTT,CASSYFGGSGEKLFF
-,TRBJ2-5,TRBV14,14,-,TGTGCCAGCAGCCAAGATTGGGGGCTCGAGACCCAGTACTTC,CASSQDWGLETQYF
-,TRBJ1-1,TRBV2,11,-,TGTGCCACCCCCCAGGGGCCTGAAGCTTTCTTT,CATPQGPEAFF
few,TRBJ1-2,TRBV7-9,13,-,TGTGCCAGCAGCTCCCAGGGGCATGATGGCTACACCTTC,CASSSQGHDGYTF
-,TRBJ2-7,TRBV19,14,-,TGTGCCAGTGGGATGGGGGCGCCCTCCTACGAGCAGTACTTC,CASGMGAPSYEQYF
-,TRBJ2-7,TRBV27,14,TRBD1,TGTGCCAGCAGTTTATCAACAGGGGGCAACGAGCAGTACTTC,CASSLSTGGNEQYF
-,TRBJ1-2,TRBV7-9,15,-,TGTGCCAGCAGCCCCCCCGCGAGAACTGCTTATGGCTACACCTTC,CASSPPARTAYGYTF
once,TRBJ1-1,TRBV7-2,15,TRBD1,TGTGCCAGCAGCGTTCGACAGGGAAGATACACTGAAGCTTTCTTT,CASSVRQGRYTEAFF
-,TRBJ2-2,TRBV10-3,16,-,TGTGCCAGCGGCGGGTCCTCACAACAGAACACCGGGGAGCTGTTTTTT,CASGGSSQQNTGELFF
-,TRBJ1-3,TRBV5-5,16,TRBD1,TGTGCCAGCAGCCAGGGACAGCTCGCCTCTGGAAACACCATATATTTT,CASSQGQLASGNTIYF
-,TRBJ1-1,TRBV3-1/TRBV3-2,13,-,TGTGCCAGCAGACTATCGACAGGTAGTGAAGCTTTCTTT,CASRLSTGSEAFF
-,TRBJ2-1,TRBV27,15,TRBD1,TGTGCCAGCAGTCACAGGGGGAGGACTTACAATGAGCAGTTCTTC,CASSHRGRTYNEQFF
-,TRBJ1-2,TRBV12-3/TRBV12-4,13,-,TGTGCCAGCAGTTTTGGGGCAGGGGATGGCTACACCTTC,CASSFGAGDGYTF